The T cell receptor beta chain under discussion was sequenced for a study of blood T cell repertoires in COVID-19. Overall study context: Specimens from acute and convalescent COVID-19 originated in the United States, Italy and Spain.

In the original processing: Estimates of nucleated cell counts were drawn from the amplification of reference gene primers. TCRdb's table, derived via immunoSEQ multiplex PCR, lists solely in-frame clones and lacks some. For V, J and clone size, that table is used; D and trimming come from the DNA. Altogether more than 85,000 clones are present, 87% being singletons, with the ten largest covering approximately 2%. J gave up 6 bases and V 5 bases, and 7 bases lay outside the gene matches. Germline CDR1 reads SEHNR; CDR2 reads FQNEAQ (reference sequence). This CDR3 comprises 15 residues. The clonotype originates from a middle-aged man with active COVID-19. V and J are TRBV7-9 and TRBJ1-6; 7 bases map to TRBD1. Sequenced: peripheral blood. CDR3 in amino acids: CASSPRGTANSPLHF. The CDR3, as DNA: TGTGCCAGCAGCCCAAGGGGGACAGCTAATTCACCCCTCCACTTT.